Below, 18 T cell receptor beta chains from the same sample are listed, as sequenced in a study of T-cell memory formation after mild COVID-19. TCRdb re-called the 5' RACE reads through MiXCR, storing one row per CDR3 protein. The sample yields 90,000 to 120,000 distinct CDR3 sequences, around 10% seen once. The material sequenced was PBMCs or a T cell subset sorted from them (not recorded which). The receptors were sampled from a man younger than 35 who had mild COVID-19 (a few samples of this study predate the infection). Cell type and time point are not known.

V usage is TRBV19 and J usage is TRBJ2-2, with no clear D. The CDR3 extends over 18 amino acids. Germline loops: CDR1 LNHDA, CDR2 SQIVND (reference sequence). V dropped 3 bases and J dropped 0 bases, with 17 bases sitting between them. This CDR3 is CASSILFSDTANTGELFF. CDR3 nucleotides: TGTGCCAGTAGTATTCTCTTCTCTGACACAGCGAACACCGGGGAGCTGTTTTTT.

The chain combines TRBV7-9 with TRBJ2-5, with D tentatively TRBD1 (6 bases). Between the trimmed V and J ends, which lost 5 bases and 2 bases, there was a span of 18 bases. In germline, CDR1 is SEHNR, CDR2 FQNEAQ (reference sequence). This CDR3 is 16 amino acids long. This CDR3 reads CASSPPFVGAQETQYF. The CDR3 DNA reads as TGTGCCAGCAGCCCCCCTTTCGTGGGGGCTCAAGAGACCCAGTACTTC.

This clonotype has only a few counts. J is TRBJ2-5 and V is TRBV29-1; 8 bases are shared with TRBD2. With V trimmed by 3 bases and J by 4 bases, 4 bases remained unmatched. Germline CDR1 reads SQVTM; CDR2 reads ANQGSEA. The CDR3 is 13 residues long. The CDR3 coding sequence is TGCAGCGTTGATGTAGCGGGGCCAGAGACCCAGTACTTC. The encoded protein is CSVDVAGPETQYF.

The chain carries TRBV7-2 and TRBJ2-7; 9 nucleotides align to TRBD2. The CDR3 has 13 residues. V shed 7 bases and J 3 bases; nucleotides not matched to a gene: 4. The germline V gene has CDR1 SGHTA and CDR2 FQGNSA. The CDR3 region is CASKSSGDYEQYV. CDR3 in DNA: TGTGCCAGCAAATCTAGCGGGGACTACGAGCAGTACGTC.

The V call is TRBV7-9, the J call TRBJ1-4, with 10 bases that match TRBD1. V was clipped by 5 bases and J by 6 bases; unmatched bases: 0. This CDR3 has 13 amino acids. CDR1 is SEHNR and CDR2 is FQNEAQ in the germline V gene (reference sequence). CDR3 coding DNA: TGTGCCAGCAGCGGGACAGGGGATGAAAAACTGTTTTTT. Residues: CASSGTGDEKLFF.

This clonotype has only a few counts. This chain connects TRBV5-1 to TRBJ2-3, with a weak D call TRBD2 (6 bases). Trimming shortened V by 0 bases and J by 0 bases, and 11 bases separated the two germline ends. Per the germline V gene, CDR1 is SGHRS and CDR2 is YFSETQ. This CDR3 has 16 residues. The CDR3 DNA sequence: TGCGCCAGCAGCTTGGCCGGGAGTTCTAGCACAGATACGCAGTATTTT. Its translation is CASSLAGSSSTDTQYF.

This clonotype was observed a few times. The J gene is TRBJ2-1, the V gene TRBV7-9; D call uncertain. Germline V lookup: CDR1 SEHNR, CDR2 FQNEAQ (reference sequence). The CDR3 totals 16 residues. V was clipped by 5 bases and J by 4 bases, with 18 bases between them. The CDR3 sequence: CASSLYTHPGYNEQFF. CDR3 coding DNA: TGTGCCAGCAGCCTGTATACTCATCCCGGTTACAATGAGCAGTTCTTC. The full variable domain, in which reference TRBV7-9 and TRBJ2-1 provide the parts outside the CDR3, is DTGVSQNPRHKITKRGQNVTFRCDPISEHNRLYWYRQTLGQGPEFLTYFQNEAQLEKSRLLSDRFSAERPKGSFSTLEIQRTEQGDSAMYLCASSLYTHPGYNEQFFGPGTRLTVL.

This clonotype came up many times. This chain connects TRBV2 to TRBJ2-7, with 7 bases matching TRBD1. Trimming removed 8 bases from V and 6 bases from J; junction bases left unmatched: 7. Germline V lookup: CDR1 SNHLY, CDR2 FYNNEI. The CDR3 runs to 12 residues. The CDR3 bases are TGTGCCAGCGGGTATACAGGGGTCGAGCAGTACGTC. Translated, it gives CASGYTGVEQYV.

The chain combines TRBV29-1 with TRBJ2-2, with D perhaps TRBD2 (5 bases). Trimming left V 5 bases short and J 6 bases short, with 10 bases between. This CDR3 contains 12 residues. Germline CDR1 reads SQVTM; CDR2 reads ANQGSEA. For the CDR3, the DNA is TGCAGCGTTAACCTGGGAGCCGGGGAGCTGTTTTTT. It codes for CSVNLGAGELFF.

This chain joins TRBV10-1 and TRBJ2-1; D is undetermined. The germline V gene has CDR1 WNHNN and CDR2 SYGVQD (reference sequence). The CDR3 consists of 15 residues. The germline V and J ends were trimmed by 10 bases and 5 bases, with 21 bases remaining between them. CDR3 amino acids: CATRIKTADNNEQFF. As DNA, the CDR3 is TGCGCCACCCGAATAAAGACCGCCGACAACAATGAGCAGTTCTTC.

The chain links TRBV7-6 to TRBJ2-2; 11 bases are shared with TRBD2. In germline, CDR1 is SGHVS, CDR2 FNYEAQ. The CDR3 consists of 19 residues. Trimming at V came to 1 base and at J to 5 bases, leaving 12 bases not matched to a gene. The CDR3 is CASSLGGTSGAQLTGELFF. The CDR3 region has the DNA TGTGCCAGCAGCTTAGGAGGGACTAGCGGAGCTCAATTGACCGGGGAGCTGTTTTTT.

The chain joins TRBV24-1 to TRBJ1-2; D may be TRBD1 (6 bases). V was cut by 3 bases and J by 6 bases, with 7 bases left in between. This CDR3 comprises 12 residues. The V gene's germline CDR1 is KGHDR and CDR2 SFDVKD. As DNA, the CDR3 is TGTGCCACCAGTGATGGGGGGCATGGCTACACCTTC. Protein product: CATSDGGHGYTF.

The chain carries TRBV5-1 and TRBJ2-2, with a tentative D call TRBD2 (5 bases). Germline V gives CDR1 SGHRS, CDR2 YFSETQ. V was cut by 4 bases and J by 4 bases, with 14 bases left in between. The CDR3 runs to 15 residues. The CDR3 protein is CASSPGGLATGELFF. CDR3 DNA: TGCGCCAGCAGCCCGGGCGGGCTTGCCACCGGGGAGCTGTTTTTT. Combining the CDR3 with reference TRBV5-1 and TRBJ2-2 gives the whole variable domain KAGVTQTPRYLIKTRGQQVTLSCSPISGHRSVSWYQQTPGQGLQFLFEYFSETQRNKGNFPGRFSGRQFSNSRSEMNVSTLELGDSALYLCASSPGGLATGELFFGEGSRLTVL.

The V call is TRBV5-4, the J call TRBJ1-2; D is unresolved. Germline lookup yields CDR1 SGHNT and CDR2 YYREEE (reference sequence). Trimming removed 5 bases at V and 3 bases at J, with 14 bases between. This CDR3 comprises 14 residues. The CDR3 coding sequence is TGTGCCAGCAGTACCTGGACGGGTTACTATGGCTACACCTTC. It codes for CASSTWTGYYGYTF.

This clonotype was seen more than once but under ten times. This sequence joins TRBV7-9 and TRBJ2-2, with 8 bases lining up with TRBD1. The V gene end was trimmed by 3 bases and the J gene end by 5 bases; junction bases not matched to a gene: 5. Germline-derived CDR1 and CDR2 are SEHNR and FQNEAQ (reference sequence). There are 15 residues in the CDR3. The CDR3 loop reads CASSFTGGQTGELFF. In DNA, the CDR3 is TGTGCCAGCAGCTTCACAGGGGGTCAGACCGGGGAGCTGTTTTTT.

This clonotype was picked up many times. V gene TRBV7-9 combines with J gene TRBJ2-7; 10 nucleotides align to TRBD2. There are 17 residues in the CDR3. Trimming removed 8 bases from V and 2 bases from J; junction bases left unmatched: 15. Germline V lookup: CDR1 SEHNR, CDR2 FQNEAQ (reference sequence). CDR3: CASAAVLAGSKTYEQYF. The CDR3 coding sequence is TGTGCCAGCGCTGCGGTACTAGCGGGGAGCAAGACCTACGAGCAGTACTTC.

V is TRBV6-5 and J is TRBJ1-2, with D maybe TRBD1 (5 bases). Trimming cost V 4 bases and J 3 bases, with 15 bases left between them. The CDR3 contains 15 residues. Per germline, CDR1 MNHEY and CDR2 SVGAGI. The CDR3 nucleotides read TGTGCCAGCAGTTCCGTCCTCGAGACAGACTATGGCTACACCTTC. This sequence encodes CASSSVLETDYGYTF.

This clonotype came up a few times. The chain uses TRBV7-9 and TRBJ2-7, with D tentatively TRBD2 (5 bases). This CDR3 has 13 amino acids. V was cut by 5 bases and J by 4 bases, with 12 bases left in between. Germline CDR1 and CDR2: SEHNR and FQNEAQ (reference sequence). The CDR3 coding sequence is TGTGCCAGCAGCCCGACCTCGGGATACGAGCAGTACTTC. Protein sequence: CASSPTSGYEQYF.